This T cell receptor (beta chain) derives from a study of Graves' ophthalmopathy and Graves' hyperthyroidism. For the study at large: Peripheral blood sampling occurred at initial diagnosis, before any treatment.

This clonotype was observed many times. Active ophthalmopathy (CAS at least 3, NOSPECS at least 4), lasting under 3 months. The PBMCs were taken from under 12 ml of fresh peripheral blood. This CDR3 spans 16 amino acids. V shed 0 bases and J 5 bases; nucleotides not matched to a gene: 6. CDR1 is LGHDT and CDR2 is YNNKEL in the germline V gene (reference sequence). Investigators amplified TCR beta CDR3 regions from RNA transcripts. Investigators did first-round RT-PCR with HTBI primers, then second-round multiplex PCR. TCRdb reanalysed the multiplex PCR reads using MiXCR and keeps one entry per CDR3 protein. The sample includes about 370,000 distinct CDR3 sequences, roughly 18% of them seen just once.

The sequenced sample was peripheral blood. This chain joins TRBV3-1 and TRBJ1-2; 10 nucleotides line up with TRBD1. The receptor was isolated from a young woman with Graves' ophthalmopathy. CDR3 nucleotides: TGTGCCAGCAGCCAAGACGCGGGACAGGGGAGGTATGGCTACACCTTC. Translated, it gives CASSQDAGQGRYGYTF.